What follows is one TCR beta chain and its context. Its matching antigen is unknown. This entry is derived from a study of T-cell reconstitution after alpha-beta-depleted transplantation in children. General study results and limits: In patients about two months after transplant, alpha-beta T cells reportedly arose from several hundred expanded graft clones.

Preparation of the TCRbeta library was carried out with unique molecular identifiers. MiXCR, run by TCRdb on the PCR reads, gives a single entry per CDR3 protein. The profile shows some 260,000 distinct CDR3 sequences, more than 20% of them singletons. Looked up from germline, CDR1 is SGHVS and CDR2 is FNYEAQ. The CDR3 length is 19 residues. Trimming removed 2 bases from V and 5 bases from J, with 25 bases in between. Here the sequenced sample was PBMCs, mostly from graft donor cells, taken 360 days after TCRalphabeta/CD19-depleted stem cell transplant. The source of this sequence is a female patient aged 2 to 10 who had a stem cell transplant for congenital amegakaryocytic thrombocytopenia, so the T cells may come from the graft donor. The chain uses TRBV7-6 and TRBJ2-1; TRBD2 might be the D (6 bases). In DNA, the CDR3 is TGTGCCAGCAGCTTATGGGTTTCGATACCGGCGGACTATCACAATGAGCAGTTCTTC. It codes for CASSLWVSIPADYHNEQFF.